These 5 T cell receptor beta chains were all obtained from the same sample, sequenced in a study of T cell repertoires in cytomegalovirus infection. TCRdb recomputed calls from the reads with MiXCR, one row per CDR3 protein. The table has 480,000 or so distinct CDR3 sequences, roughly 12% seen once. Sequencing was performed on PBMCs. Receptor source: a human donor in good health (CMV status not recorded). Some clones in this sample may be carry-over from other donors' samples.

In this sample, this clonotype turned up many times. V gene TRBV11-2 combines with J gene TRBJ2-2; the match to TRBD1 covers 7 bases. The trim removed 5 bases at V and 1 base at J, leaving 10 bases unmatched. Per the germline V gene, CDR1 is SGHAT and CDR2 is FQNNGV. The CDR3 extends over 17 amino acids. Here the CDR3 DNA reads TGTGCCAGCAGCCCAAGACAGGCAGGGGGGAACACCGGGGAGCTGTTTTTT. This translates into CASSPRQAGGNTGELFF. The entire variable domain, with the rest obtained from reference TRBV11-2 and TRBJ2-2, is as follows: EAGVAQSPRYKIIEKRQSVAFWCNPISGHATLYWYQQILGQGPKLLIQFQNNGVVDDSQLPKDRFSAERLKGVDSTLKIQPAKLEDSAVYLCASSPRQAGGNTGELFFGEGSRLTVL.

This clonotype has at least ten counts. V usage is TRBV12-3 or TRBV12-4 and J usage is TRBJ1-2; D is undetermined. CDR3 length equals 14 residues. Trimming removed 3 bases at V and 7 bases at J, with 15 bases between. This CDR3 reads CASSFGVEASGYTF. CDR3 sequence (DNA): TGTGCCAGCAGTTTTGGGGTCGAGGCTAGTGGCTACACCTTC.

This clonotype was detected a few times. The chain carries TRBV27 and TRBJ2-4, with D possibly matching TRBD2 (6 bases). V lost 5 bases and J 1 base, leaving 18 bases between the germline ends. The CDR3 has 17 amino acids. The germline V gene has CDR1 MNHEY and CDR2 SMNVEV (reference sequence). CDR3 amino acids: CASSPGTSLSAKNIQYF. The CDR3 DNA reads TGTGCCAGCAGTCCCGGGACTTCGCTTTCGGCCAAAAACATTCAGTACTTC.

The rearrangement links TRBV6-5 to TRBJ2-4; 10 nucleotides agree with TRBD1. The V and J ends lost 6 bases and 5 bases, in that order; junction bases with no gene match: 7. Germline CDR1 is MNHEY and CDR2 is SVGAGI. The CDR3 spans 15 residues. CDR3 DNA sequence: TGTGCCAGCAGCCTGTATGGACAGGGGGAAAACATTCAGTACTTC. It is translated as CASSLYGQGENIQYF.

This clonotype was seen repeatedly, ten times or more. This chain uses TRBV15 with TRBJ1-1, with TRBD1 identical over 8 bases. The germline V gene has CDR1 LNHNV and CDR2 YYDKDF (reference sequence). The V and J ends lost 6 bases and 5 bases, in that order; junction bases with no gene match: 5. CDR3 size: 13 residues. In nucleotides, the CDR3 is TGTGCCACCAGGACAGGGGCAAATACTGAAGCTTTCTTT. This sequence encodes CATRTGANTEAFF.